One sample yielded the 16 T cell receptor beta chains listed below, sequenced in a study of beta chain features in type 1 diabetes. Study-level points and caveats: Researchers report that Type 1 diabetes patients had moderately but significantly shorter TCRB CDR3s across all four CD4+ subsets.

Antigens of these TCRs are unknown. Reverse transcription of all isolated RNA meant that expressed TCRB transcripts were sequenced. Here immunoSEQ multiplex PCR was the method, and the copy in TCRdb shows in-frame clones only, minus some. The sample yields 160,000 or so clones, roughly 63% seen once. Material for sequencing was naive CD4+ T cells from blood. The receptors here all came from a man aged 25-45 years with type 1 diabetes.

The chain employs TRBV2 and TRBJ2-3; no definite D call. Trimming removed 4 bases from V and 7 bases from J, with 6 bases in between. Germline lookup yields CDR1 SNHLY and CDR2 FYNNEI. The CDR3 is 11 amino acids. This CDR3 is CASSAGYTQYF. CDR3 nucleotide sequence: TGTGCCAGCAGTGCTGGGTATACGCAGTATTTT. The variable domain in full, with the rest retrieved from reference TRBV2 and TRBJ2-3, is EPEVTQTPSHQVTQMGQEVILRCVPISNHLYFYWYRQILGQKVEFLVSFYNNEISEKSEIFDDQFSVERPDGSNFTLKIRSTKLEDSAMYFCASSAGYTQYFGPGTRLTVL.

CDR3: CASSTDTSYEQYF. CDR3 DNA sequence: TGTGCCAGCAGCACCGACACCTCCTACGAGCAGTACTTC. The chain joins TRBV7-2 to TRBJ2-7; D is undetermined. Trimming stripped 5 bases from V and 0 bases from J, with 8 bases between. Germline V gene sequence: CDR1 SGHTA, CDR2 FQGNSA. This CDR3 contains 13 residues.

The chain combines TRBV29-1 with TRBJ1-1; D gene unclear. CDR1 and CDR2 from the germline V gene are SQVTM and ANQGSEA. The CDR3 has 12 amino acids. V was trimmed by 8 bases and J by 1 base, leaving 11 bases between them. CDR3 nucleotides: TGCAGCCCAAGGAATACGAACACTGAAGCTTTCTTT. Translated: CSPRNTNTEAFF.

CDR3 region: CSVETRGGGSYEQYF. For the CDR3, the DNA is TGCAGCGTTGAAACAAGGGGCGGAGGCTCCTACGAGCAGTACTTC. J is TRBJ2-7 and V is TRBV29-1; TRBD1 or TRBD2 may be the D gene (5 bases each). The CDR3 loop spans 15 amino acids. CDR1 SQVTM and CDR2 ANQGSEA come from the germline V gene. Between the trimmed V and J ends, which lost 2 bases and 0 bases, there was a span of 14 bases.

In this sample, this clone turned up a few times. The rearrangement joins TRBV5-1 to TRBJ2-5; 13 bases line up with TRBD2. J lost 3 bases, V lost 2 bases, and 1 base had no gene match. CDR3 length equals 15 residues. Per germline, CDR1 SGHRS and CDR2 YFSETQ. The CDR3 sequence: CASSFGTSGKETQYF. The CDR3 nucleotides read TGCGCCAGCAGCTTTGGGACTAGCGGGAAAGAGACCCAGTACTTC.

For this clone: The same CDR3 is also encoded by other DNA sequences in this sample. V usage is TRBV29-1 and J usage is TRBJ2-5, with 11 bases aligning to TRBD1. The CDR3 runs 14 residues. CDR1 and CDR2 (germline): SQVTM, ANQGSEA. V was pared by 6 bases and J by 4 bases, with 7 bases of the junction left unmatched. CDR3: CSVVRTGGVETQYF. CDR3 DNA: TGCAGCGTGGTGCGGACAGGGGGCGTAGAGACCCAGTACTTC.

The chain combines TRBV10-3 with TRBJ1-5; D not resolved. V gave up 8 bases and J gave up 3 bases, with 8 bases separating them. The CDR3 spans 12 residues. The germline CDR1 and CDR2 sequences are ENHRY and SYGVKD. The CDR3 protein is CAIGRDNQPQHF. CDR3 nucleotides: TGTGCCATCGGGCGGGACAATCAGCCCCAGCATTTT.

The DNA of the CDR3 is TGTGCCAGCAGCACCATCAGGGGAACGGTCGAGCAGTACTTC. Translated: CASSTIRGTVEQYF. The J gene is TRBJ2-7, the V gene TRBV7-9; possible D gene TRBD1, 6 bases. This CDR3 has 14 amino acids. From germline, CDR1 is SEHNR and CDR2 FQNEAQ (reference sequence). V lost 5 bases, J lost 6 bases, and 17 bases lay in between.

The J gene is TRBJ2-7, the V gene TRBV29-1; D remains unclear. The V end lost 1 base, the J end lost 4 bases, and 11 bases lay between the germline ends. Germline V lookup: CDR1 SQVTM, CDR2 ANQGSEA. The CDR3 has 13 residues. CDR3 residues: CSVEANGSYEQYF. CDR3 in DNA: TGCAGCGTTGAAGCGAACGGTTCATACGAGCAGTACTTC.

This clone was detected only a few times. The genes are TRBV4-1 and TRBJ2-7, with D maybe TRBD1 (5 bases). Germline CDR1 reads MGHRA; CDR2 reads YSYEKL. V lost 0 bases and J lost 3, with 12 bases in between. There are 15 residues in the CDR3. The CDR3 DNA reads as TGCGCCAGCAGCCAAGATTCTGGGGCTTACTACGAGCAGTACTTC. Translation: CASSQDSGAYYEQYF.

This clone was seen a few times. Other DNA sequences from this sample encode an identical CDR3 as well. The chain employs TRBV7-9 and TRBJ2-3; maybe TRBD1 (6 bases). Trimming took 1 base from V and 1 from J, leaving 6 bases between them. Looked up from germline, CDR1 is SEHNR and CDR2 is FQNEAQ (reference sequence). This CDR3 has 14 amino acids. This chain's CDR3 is CASSLGTGTDTQYF. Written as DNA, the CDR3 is TGTGCCAGCAGCTTAGGGACAGGCACAGATACGCAGTATTTT.

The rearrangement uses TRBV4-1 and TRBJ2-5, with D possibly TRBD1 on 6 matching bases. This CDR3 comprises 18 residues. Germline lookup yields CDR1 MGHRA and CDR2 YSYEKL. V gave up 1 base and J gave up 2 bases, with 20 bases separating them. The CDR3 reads CASSQGRTAQSVQETQYF. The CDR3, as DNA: TGCGCCAGCAGCCAAGGCAGGACAGCGCAATCTGTACAAGAGACCCAGTACTTC.

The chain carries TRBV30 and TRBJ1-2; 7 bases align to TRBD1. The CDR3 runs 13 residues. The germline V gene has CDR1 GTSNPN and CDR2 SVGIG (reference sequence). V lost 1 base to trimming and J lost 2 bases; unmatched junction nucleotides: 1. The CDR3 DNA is TGTGCCTGGAGTGGGGGACAGAACTATGGCTACACCTTC. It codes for CAWSGGQNYGYTF.

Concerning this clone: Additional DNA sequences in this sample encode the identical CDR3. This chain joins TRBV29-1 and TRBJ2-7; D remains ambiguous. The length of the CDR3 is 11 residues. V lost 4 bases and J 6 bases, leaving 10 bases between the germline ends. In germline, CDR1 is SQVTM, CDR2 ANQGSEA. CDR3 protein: CSVGGTPEQYF. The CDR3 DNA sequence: TGCAGCGTTGGGGGTACGCCCGAGCAGTACTTC.

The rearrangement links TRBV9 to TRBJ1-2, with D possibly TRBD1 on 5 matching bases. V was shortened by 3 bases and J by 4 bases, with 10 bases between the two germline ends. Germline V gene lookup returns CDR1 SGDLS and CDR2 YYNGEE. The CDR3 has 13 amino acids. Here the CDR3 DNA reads TGTGCCAGCAGCGGACAGTCTCCCTATGGCTACACCTTC. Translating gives CASSGQSPYGYTF.

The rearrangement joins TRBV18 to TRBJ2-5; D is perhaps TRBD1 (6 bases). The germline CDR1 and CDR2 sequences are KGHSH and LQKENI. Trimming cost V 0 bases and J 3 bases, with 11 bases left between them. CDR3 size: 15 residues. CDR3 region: CASSPPGTLKETQYF. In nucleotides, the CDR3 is TGTGCCAGCTCACCACCGGGGACACTGAAAGAGACCCAGTACTTC. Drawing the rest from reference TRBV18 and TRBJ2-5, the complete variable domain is NAGVMQNPRHLVRRRGQEARLRCSPMKGHSHVYWYRQLPEEGLKFMVYLQKENIIDESGMPKERFSAEFPKEGPSILRIQQVVRGDSAAYFCASSPPGTLKETQYFGPGTRLLVL.